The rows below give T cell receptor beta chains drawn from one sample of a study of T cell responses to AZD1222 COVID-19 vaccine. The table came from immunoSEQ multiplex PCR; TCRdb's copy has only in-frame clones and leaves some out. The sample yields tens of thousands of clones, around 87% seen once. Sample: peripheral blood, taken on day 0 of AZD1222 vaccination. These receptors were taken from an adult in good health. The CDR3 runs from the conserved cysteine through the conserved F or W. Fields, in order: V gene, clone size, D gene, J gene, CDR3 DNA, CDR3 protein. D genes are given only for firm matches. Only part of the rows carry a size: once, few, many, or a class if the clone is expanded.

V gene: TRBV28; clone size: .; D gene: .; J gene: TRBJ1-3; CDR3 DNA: TGTGCCACCGGGGGCCTCTCTGGAAACACCATATATTTT; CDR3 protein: CATGGLSGNTIYF
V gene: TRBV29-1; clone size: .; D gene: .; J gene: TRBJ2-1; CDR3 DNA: TGCAGCGTCGGGGCAGACAATGAGCAGTTCTTC; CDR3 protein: CSVGADNEQFF
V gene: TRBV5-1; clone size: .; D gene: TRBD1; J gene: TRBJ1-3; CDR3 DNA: TGCGCCAGCAGCCGGGACAGTAACTCTGGAAACACCATATATTTT; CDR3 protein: CASSRDSNSGNTIYF
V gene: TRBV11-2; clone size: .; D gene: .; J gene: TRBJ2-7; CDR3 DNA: TGTGCCAGCAGCTTAGCTCCGGTCTACGAGCAGTACTTC; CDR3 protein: CASSLAPVYEQYF
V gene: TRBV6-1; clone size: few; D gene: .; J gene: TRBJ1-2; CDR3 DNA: TGTGCCAGCAGTGACCGCAGAGGCTACACCTTC; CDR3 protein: CASSDRRGYTF
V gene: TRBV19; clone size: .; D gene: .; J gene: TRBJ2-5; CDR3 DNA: TGTGCCAGTAGTATATCCCCGACAGACCAAGAGACCCAGTACTTC; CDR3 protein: CASSISPTDQETQYF
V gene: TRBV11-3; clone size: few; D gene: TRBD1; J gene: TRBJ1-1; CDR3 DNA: TGTGCCAGCAGCCCAGACAGGGGTGAAGCTTTCTTT; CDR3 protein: CASSPDRGEAFF
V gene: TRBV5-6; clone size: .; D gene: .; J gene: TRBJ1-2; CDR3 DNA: TGTGCCAGCAGCTTGCCGGGACATGGCTACACCTTC; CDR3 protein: CASSLPGHGYTF
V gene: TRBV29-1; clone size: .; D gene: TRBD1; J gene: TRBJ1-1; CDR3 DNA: TGCAGCGTTGAGGAGGGACAGGGGTTGGGGACTGAAGCTTTCTTT; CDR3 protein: CSVEEGQGLGTEAFF
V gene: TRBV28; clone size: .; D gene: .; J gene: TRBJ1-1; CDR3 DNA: TGTGCCAGCTCCCCAGGGGTGATCAACACTGAAGCTTTCTTT; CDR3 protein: CASSPGVINTEAFF
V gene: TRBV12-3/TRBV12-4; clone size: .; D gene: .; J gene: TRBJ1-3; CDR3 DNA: TGTGCCAGCAGTTTAAGTTCTGGAAACACCATATATTTT; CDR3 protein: CASSLSSGNTIYF
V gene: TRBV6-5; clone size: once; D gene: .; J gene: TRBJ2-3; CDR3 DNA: TGTGCCAGCAGGGACACACTCGGGGTGGGTACGCAGTATTTT; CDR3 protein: CASRDTLGVGTQYF
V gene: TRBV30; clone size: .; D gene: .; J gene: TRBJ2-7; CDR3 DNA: TGTGCCGGAGGAGGGGGGAGGGGCGAGCAGTACTTC; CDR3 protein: CAGGGGRGEQYF
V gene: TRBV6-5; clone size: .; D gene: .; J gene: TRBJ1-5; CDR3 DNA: TGTGCCAGCAGGTATAGCAATCAGCCCCAGCATTTT; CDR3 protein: CASRYSNQPQHF
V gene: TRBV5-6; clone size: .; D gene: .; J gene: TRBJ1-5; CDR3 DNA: TGTGCCAGCAGCTTGGCAGGGGCAGGGCAGCCCCAGCATTTT; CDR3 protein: CASSLAGAGQPQHF
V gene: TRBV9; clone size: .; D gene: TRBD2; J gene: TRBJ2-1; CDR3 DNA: TGTGCCAGCAGCCCACGACTAGCGGGGGGTAATGAGCAGTTCTTC; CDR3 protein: CASSPRLAGGNEQFF
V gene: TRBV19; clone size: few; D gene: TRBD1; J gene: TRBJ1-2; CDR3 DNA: TGTGCCAGTAGGTCGATACAGGGGGCATATGGCTACACCTTC; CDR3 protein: CASRSIQGAYGYTF
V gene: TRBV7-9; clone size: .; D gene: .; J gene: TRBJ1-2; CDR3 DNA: TGTGCCAGCAGCCCGAGGTCCGGGGGCAGGAGTTATGGCTACACCTTC; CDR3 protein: CASSPRSGGRSYGYTF
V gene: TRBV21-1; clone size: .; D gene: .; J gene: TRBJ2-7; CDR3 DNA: TGTGCCAGCAGCAAGTGCCCCATGACTAGCGGGGGGCTTATTCCCTACGAGCAGTACTTC; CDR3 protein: CASSKCPMTSGGLIPYEQYF
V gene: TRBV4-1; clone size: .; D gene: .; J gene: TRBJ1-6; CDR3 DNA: TGCGCCAGCAGCCAGACCCAGGTTGAGGGGCGTCGTAATTCACCCCTCCACTTT; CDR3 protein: CASSQTQVEGRRNSPLHF
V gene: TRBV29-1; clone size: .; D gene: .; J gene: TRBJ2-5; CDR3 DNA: TGCAGCGTTGTTCCTCAAGGGGGGCCCGGGACCCAGTACTTC; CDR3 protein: CSVVPQGGPGTQYF
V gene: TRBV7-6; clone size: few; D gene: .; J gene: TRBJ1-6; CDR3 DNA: TGTGCCAGCAGCTTGGTAGCAGAAAATTCACCCCTCCACTTT; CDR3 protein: CASSLVAENSPLHF
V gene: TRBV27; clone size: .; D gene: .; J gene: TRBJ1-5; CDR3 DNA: TGTGCCAGCAGTTTGTTCCGCAATCAGCCCCAGCATTTT; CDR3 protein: CASSLFRNQPQHF
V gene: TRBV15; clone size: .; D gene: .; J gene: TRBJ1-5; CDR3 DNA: TGTGCCACCAGCAGAGACTTGGGGGACTCCCAGGCCCAGCATTTT; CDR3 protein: CATSRDLGDSQAQHF
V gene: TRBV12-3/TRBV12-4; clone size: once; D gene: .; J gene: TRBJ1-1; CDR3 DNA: TGTGCCAGCAGTCTTCAGGAGAACACTGAAGCTTTCTTT; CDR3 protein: CASSLQENTEAFF
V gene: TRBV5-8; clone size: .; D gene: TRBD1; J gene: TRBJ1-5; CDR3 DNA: TGTGCCAGCAGCGCGGACAGGGACTCGCCCCAGCATTTT; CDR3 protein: CASSADRDSPQHF
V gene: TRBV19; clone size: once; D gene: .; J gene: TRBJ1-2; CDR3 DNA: TGTGCCAGTAGTATCGCGCCGGGGAGTGGCTACACCTTC; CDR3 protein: CASSIAPGSGYTF
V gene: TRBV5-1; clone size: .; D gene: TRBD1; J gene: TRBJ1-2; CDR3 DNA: TGCGCCAGCCGGAGGGACAGGGGAAACTATGGCTACACCTTC; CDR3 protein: CASRRDRGNYGYTF
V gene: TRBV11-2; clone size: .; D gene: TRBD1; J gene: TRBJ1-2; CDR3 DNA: TGTGCCAGCAGCTTAGCTTACAGGGGACCACTTGCAGATGGCTACACCTTC; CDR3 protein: CASSLAYRGPLADGYTF
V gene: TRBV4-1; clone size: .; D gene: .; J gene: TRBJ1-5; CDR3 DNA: TGCGCCAGCAGCCAACAGCAGGTTGGCAAGCAGCCCCAGCATTTT; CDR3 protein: CASSQQQVGKQPQHF
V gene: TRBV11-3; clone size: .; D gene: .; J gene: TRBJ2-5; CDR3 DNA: TGTGCCAGCAGCCTCCATAGGGGGGGACAAGAGACCCAGTACTTC; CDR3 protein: CASSLHRGGQETQYF
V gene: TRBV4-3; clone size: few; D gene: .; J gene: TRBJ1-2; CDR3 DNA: TGCGCCAGCAGCCAAGGACGGGCGGGCTATGGCTACACCTTC; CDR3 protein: CASSQGRAGYGYTF
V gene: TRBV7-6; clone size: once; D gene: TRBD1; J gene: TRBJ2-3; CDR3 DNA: TGTGCCAGCAGCGACAGGGGGCCGAGCACAGATACGCAGTATTTT; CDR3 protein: CASSDRGPSTDTQYF
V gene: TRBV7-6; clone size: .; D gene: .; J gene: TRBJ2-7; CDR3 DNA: TGTGCCAGCAGCTTAGAATGGGACTACGAGCAGTACTTC; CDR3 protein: CASSLEWDYEQYF
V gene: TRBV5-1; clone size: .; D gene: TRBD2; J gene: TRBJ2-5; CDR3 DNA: TGCGCCAGCAGCTTGTGGGAGGGCCAAGAGACCCAGTACTTC; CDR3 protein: CASSLWEGQETQYF
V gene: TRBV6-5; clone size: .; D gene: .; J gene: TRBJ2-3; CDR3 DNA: TGTGCCAGCAGTTACAGTGGGGGTATCACAGATACGCAGTATTTT; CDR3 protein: CASSYSGGITDTQYF
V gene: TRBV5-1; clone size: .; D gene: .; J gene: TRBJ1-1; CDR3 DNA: TGCGCCAGCAGCTTTTGGTCTGGGACTGAAGCTTTCTTT; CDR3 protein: CASSFWSGTEAFF
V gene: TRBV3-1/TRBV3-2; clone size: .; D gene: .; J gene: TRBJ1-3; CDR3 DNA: TGTGCCAGCACGAGCGGAAACACCATATATTTT; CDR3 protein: CASTSGNTIYF
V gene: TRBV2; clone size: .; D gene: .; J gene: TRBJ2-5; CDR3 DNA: TGTGCCAGCAGTCCCACTTGGGGCGGGGGCACCCAGTACTTC; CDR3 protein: CASSPTWGGGTQYF
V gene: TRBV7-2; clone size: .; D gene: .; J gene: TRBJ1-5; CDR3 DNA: TGTGCCAGCAGCTTAGCTGTTTTTCCTCAGCCCCAGCATTTT; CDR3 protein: CASSLAVFPQPQHF
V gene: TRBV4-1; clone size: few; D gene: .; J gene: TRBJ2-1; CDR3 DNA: TGCGCCAGCAGCCAAGCTGCAGAAGGGGGAAAGCGGGAGCAGTTCTTC; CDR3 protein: CASSQAAEGGKREQFF
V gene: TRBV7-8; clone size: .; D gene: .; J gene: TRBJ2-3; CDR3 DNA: TGTGCCAGCAGCGAGATGAGGGGGGCTAGCACAGATACGCAGTATTTT; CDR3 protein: CASSEMRGASTDTQYF
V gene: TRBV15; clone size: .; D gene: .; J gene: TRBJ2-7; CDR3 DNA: TGTGCCACCAGCAGAGGTGGACAGCACCGGGGAGAGCAGTACTTC; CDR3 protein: CATSRGGQHRGEQYF
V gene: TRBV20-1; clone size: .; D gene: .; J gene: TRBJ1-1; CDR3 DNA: TGCAGTGCTAGTTTGGCAGACACTGAAGCTTTCTTT; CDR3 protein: CSASLADTEAFF
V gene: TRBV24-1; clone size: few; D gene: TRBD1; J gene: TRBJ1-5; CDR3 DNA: TGTGCCACCAGTTTAAAACAGGGGCGGCGGCAGCCCCAGCATTTT; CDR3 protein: CATSLKQGRRQPQHF
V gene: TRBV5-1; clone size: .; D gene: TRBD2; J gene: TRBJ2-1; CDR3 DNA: TGCGCCAGCAGCGGGAGGGGACTAGCGGGGGTCAATGAGCAGTTCTTC; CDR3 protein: CASSGRGLAGVNEQFF
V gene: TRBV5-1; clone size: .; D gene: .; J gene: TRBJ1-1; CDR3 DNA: TGCGCCAGCAGCTTGGAAGGGTCCAACACTGAAGCTTTCTTT; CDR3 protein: CASSLEGSNTEAFF
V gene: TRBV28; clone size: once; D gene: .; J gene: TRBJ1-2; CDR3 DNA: TGTGCCAGCAGTTGGGGTGACGGCAACTATGGCTACACCTTC; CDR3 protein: CASSWGDGNYGYTF